This T cell receptor beta chain was recovered during a study of CD8+ T cells in alopecia areata. Regarding the study as a whole: Many expanded lesional clones persisted in scalp and blood during tofacitinib.

RNA was extracted and reverse transcribed into cDNA as the sequencing template. TCRdb's table, derived via immunoSEQ multiplex PCR, lists solely in-frame clones and lacks some. The table lists fewer than 250,000 clones, roughly three fifths of them singletons. Documented treatment: oral pan-JAK inhibitor, 5-10 mg twice daily. To note about this clone: The antigen is undetermined.

The clonotype originates from a human donor with alopecia areata. Sequenced here: CD4+ T cells sorted from blood, sampled at week 4, from a patient treated with tofacitinib.

The CDR3 nucleotides read TGTGCCAGCAGCTCCGGGACATTCTCCTACGAGCAGTACTTC. Translation: CASSSGTFSYEQYF. The chain uses TRBV14 and TRBJ2-7; D might be TRBD1 (6 bases). There are 14 residues in the CDR3. Trimming removed 5 bases from V and 0 bases from J, with 11 bases in between. CDR1 is SGHDN, CDR2 FVKESK, per germline. Filled out from reference TRBV14 and TRBJ2-7, the complete variable domain reads EAGVTQFPSHSVIEKGQTVTLRCDPISGHDNLYWYRRVMGKEIKFLLHFVKESKQDESGMPNNRFLAERTGGTYSTLKVQPAELEDSGVYFCASSSGTFSYEQYFGPGTRLTVT.